This T cell receptor (beta chain) was recorded in a study of T cell repertoires in cytomegalovirus infection. Study overall: Public TCR beta signatures were indicative of both CMV infection and a matching HLA type.

V dropped 6 bases and J dropped 5; count of bases not matched to a gene: 9. CDR1 and CDR2 from the germline V gene are SEHNR and FQNEAQ (reference sequence). This CDR3 has 15 amino acids. TCRdb independently ran MiXCR on the reads; one entry per CDR3 protein. The repertoire holds just over 450,000 distinct CDR3 sequences, with about 42% as singletons. Study-wide results and limits: Carriers of CMV plus the relevant HLA were identified by cumulative public TCR beta family frequency.

Note on this clonotype: As yet, its antigen is unknown.

The TCR sequence derives from a human donor in good health (CMV status not recorded). Some clones in this sample may be carry-over from other donors' samples. The material sequenced was cultured PBMCs, taken from culture after CMV antigen stimulation. V usage is TRBV7-9 and J usage is TRBJ2-7; 11 bases align to TRBD2. The CDR3 region is CASRPSGRLGNEQYF. The CDR3 DNA follows: TGTGCCAGCAGGCCTAGCGGGAGGCTGGGCAACGAGCAGTACTTC.